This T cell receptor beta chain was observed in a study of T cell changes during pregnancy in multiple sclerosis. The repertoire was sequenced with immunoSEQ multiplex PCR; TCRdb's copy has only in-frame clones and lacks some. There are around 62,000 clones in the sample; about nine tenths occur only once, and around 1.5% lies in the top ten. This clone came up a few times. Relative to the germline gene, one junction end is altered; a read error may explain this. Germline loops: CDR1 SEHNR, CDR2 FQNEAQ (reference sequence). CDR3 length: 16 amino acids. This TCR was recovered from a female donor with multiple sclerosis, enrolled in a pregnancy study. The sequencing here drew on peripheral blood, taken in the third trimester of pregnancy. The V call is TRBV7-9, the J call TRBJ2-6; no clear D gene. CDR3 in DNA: TGTGCCAGCAGCCCCGGCAGAGCGTCTGAGGCCAACGTCCTGACTTTC. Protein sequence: CASSPGRASEANVLTF. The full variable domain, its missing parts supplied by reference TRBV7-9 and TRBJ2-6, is DTGVSQNPRHKITKRGQNVTFRCDPISEHNRLYWYRQTLGQGPEFLTYFQNEAQLEKSRLLSDRFSAERPKGSFSTLEIQRTEQGDSAMYLCASSPGRASEANVLTFGAGSRLTVL.